The source of this T cell receptor (beta chain) is a study of cytomegalovirus exposure and HLA in healthy donors. Findings and caveats of the study: As a later analysis revealed, most CMV-associated TCR beta chains appeared HLA-restricted. Cytomegalovirus association was listed for 164 TCR beta chains. A later analysis linked about 17,000 TCR beta sequences to HLA alleles at 0.05 false discovery rate.

The PCR made use of 60 Vbeta and 13 Jbeta primers. Method: immunoSEQ multiplex PCR; TCRdb's copy keeps in-frame clones and lacks some. The top ten clones hold around 1.5% of a sample with under 200,000 clones, around 82% of them seen once. The CDR3 totals 14 residues. Germline CDR1 and CDR2: LGHNT and FRNRAP. J was trimmed by 4 bases and V by 1 base; bases with no gene match: 0. As for this clone: Its specificity is not known.

The sequence was obtained from a male donor in good health and CMV-seronegative. Specimen: PBMCs. The chain couples TRBV12-5 to TRBJ2-2; 7 bases agree with TRBD2. The CDR3, as DNA: TGTGCTAGTGGTTTGGGCGGGGGCACCGGGGAGCTGTTTTTT. Translation gives CASGLGGGTGELFF.